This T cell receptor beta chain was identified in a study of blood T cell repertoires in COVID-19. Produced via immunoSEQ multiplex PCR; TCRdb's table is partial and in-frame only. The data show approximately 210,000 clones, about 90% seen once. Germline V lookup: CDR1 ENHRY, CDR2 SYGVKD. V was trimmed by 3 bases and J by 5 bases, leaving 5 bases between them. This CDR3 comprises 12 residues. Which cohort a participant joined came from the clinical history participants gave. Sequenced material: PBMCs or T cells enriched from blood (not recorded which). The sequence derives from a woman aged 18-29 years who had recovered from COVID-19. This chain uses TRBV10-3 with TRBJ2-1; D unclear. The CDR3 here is CAISDRDNEQFF. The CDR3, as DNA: TGTGCCATCAGTGATAGAGACAATGAGCAGTTCTTC.